This T cell receptor (beta chain) was captured by sequencing in a study of a mutant IDH1 vaccine in newly diagnosed glioma (TCRdb year 2021). Turning to the overall study: Patients received eight vaccinations in weeks 1, 3, 5, 7, 11, 15, 19 and 23, corresponding to visits V03 through V10. Six visits were used for peripheral blood collection: V03 (baseline), V05, V07, V10, V12 and V13. In the chemotherapy-containing groups, vaccination started alongside temozolomide cycles, whereas in patients who had radiotherapy alone it started 4-6 weeks after radiotherapy. Before enrollment, most patients had been given radiochemotherapy with temozolomide as standard therapy, while the rest had received either radiotherapy alone or temozolomide alone. Longitudinal TCRB deep sequencing was performed for 20 to 25 treated patients wherever samples were available for exploratory analyses. The approximately 29 treated patients were approximately 62% male and around 38% female, with a mean age of 40.4 years. Overall study outcomes, separate from this receptor: No apparent relationship was observed between pseudoprogression and alterations in the top peripheral T cell clonotypes detected by TCRB sequencing. Immune responses induced by the vaccine were seen in roughly 95% of patients across multiple MHC alleles. Selection of PBMC samples for TCRB deep sequencing was based on availability. According to the authors, sample limitations meant that analyses of patient blood samples could not be reproduced.

Taken with the paper, the label for time point translates to: week 5, during vaccination. Each vaccine dose was 300 ug of a 20-mer mutant IDH1 peptide in Montanide, given subcutaneously with topical imiquimod. The donors had newly diagnosed IDH1-mutant astrocytomas of WHO grade 3 or 4 that showed loss of nuclear ATRX. The samples were drawn from NOA16, a multicentre, single-arm, open-label phase I trial in Germany that tested a mutant IDH1 peptide vaccine in humans for the first time. The DNeasy Blood and Tissue Kit was used to extract genomic DNA from EDTA blood for TCRB sequencing. This clone was counted a few times. No antigen is known for it. Qualities for individual bases were not recorded, and no much larger clone is one base off. From the cysteine through the phenylalanine, the CDR3 covers 15 amino acids. Only the CDR3 DNA is retained, 45 bases long and in frame from the first base. For CDR1 and CDR2, the germline V gene lists LGHNA and YSLEER. V is cut by 1 base and J by 0 bases, and the space between the germline ends is 10 bases.

The library came from the immunoSEQ multiplex PCR assay. Rearranged TCR beta chain sequences were amplified with the hsTCRB Kit following the manufacturer's protocol. TCRB libraries were sequenced on an Illumina MiSeq. The original pipeline was this. Demultiplexing, trimming and gene mapping were performed with the kit vendor's proprietary platform. TCRdb limited this immuneACCESS table to in-frame rearrangements with V and J called. A share of clones is missing; checked studies link under half to unresolved V genes, and the rest is unexplained. V, J and clone size reflect that table, while D and trimming were determined from the DNA. Counted in this sample were 30,000 to 35,000 clones; roughly 50% of them appeared once. The top ten constitute approximately 10% of the sample.

The V and J genes are TRBV4-3 and TRBJ2-7, and TRBD2 may be the D gene, going by 5 matching bases. Here the sequenced sample was PBMCs, taken from a glioma patient whose treatment included an IDH1 peptide vaccine. This sequence originates from a woman aged 18 to 35 with glioma. The CDR3 has the sequence CASSQGVGSSYEQYF. The DNA is as follows: TGCGCCAGCAGCCAAGGGGTAGGGAGCTCCTACGAGCAGTACTTC.